One and the same sample provided the 26 T cell receptor beta chains below, sequenced in a study of radiation and T cells in renal cell carcinoma. Clones were read by immunoSEQ multiplex PCR, and TCRdb kept only the in-frame ones, dropping some. The data show about 14,000 clones, with around 58% seen just once and 9.5% to 12% held by the top ten. Stated treatment: treatment-naive control, cytoreductive nephrectomy. The sample was tumor tissue, taken from a patient whose treatment was nephrectomy without radiotherapy. These receptor sequences come from a man aged 45-65 years with renal cell carcinoma.

This clone has a handful of counts. The chain joins TRBV14 to TRBJ2-7; 7 bases map to TRBD1. In germline, CDR1 is SGHDN, CDR2 FVKESK. V was clipped by 2 bases and J by 5 bases; unmatched bases: 3. This CDR3 comprises 13 residues. The CDR3 here is CASSQTGAHEQYF. CDR3 bases: TGTGCCAGCAGCCAAACAGGGGCCCACGAGCAGTACTTC.

This clone is labeled as medium-sized (0.01 to 0.1%). The chain joins TRBV7-9 to TRBJ2-2; TRBD1 aligns across 7 bases. Trimming cost V 4 bases and J 2 bases; bases outside gene matches: 7. The CDR3 totals 16 residues. The germline gives CDR1 SEHNR, CDR2 FQNEAQ (reference sequence). This CDR3 is CASSSNRDSNTGELFF. CDR3 sequence (DNA): TGTGCCAGCAGCTCGAACCGGGACAGCAACACCGGGGAGCTGTTTTTT. Full variable domain (missing parts from reference TRBV7-9 and TRBJ2-2): DTGVSQNPRHKITKRGQNVTFRCDPISEHNRLYWYRQTLGQGPEFLTYFQNEAQLEKSRLLSDRFSAERPKGSFSTLEIQRTEQGDSAMYLCASSSNRDSNTGELFFGEGSRLTVL.

This clone was recorded many times. The rearrangement uses TRBV27 and TRBJ2-7; tentative D call: TRBD2 (7 bases). The CDR3 covers 16 residues. CDR1 MNHEY and CDR2 SMNVEV come from the germline V gene (reference sequence). Trimming shortened V by 2 bases and J by 5 bases, and 19 bases separated the two germline ends. The CDR3 region is CASSLMFAGARDEQYF. Here the CDR3 DNA reads TGTGCCAGCAGTTTAATGTTCGCGGGGGCGCGGGACGAGCAGTACTTC.

V usage is TRBV2 and J usage is TRBJ2-7, with D possibly matching TRBD2 (6 bases). Germline CDR1 and CDR2: SNHLY and FYNNEI. V gave up 6 bases and J gave up 4 bases, with 13 bases separating them. This CDR3 has 13 residues. CDR3 sequence reads: CASRGGSTYEQYF. The CDR3 DNA is TGTGCCAGCAGAGGAGGGAGCACTTACGAGCAGTACTTC.

This clone came up once. The genes are TRBV6-5 and TRBJ2-5, with a weak D call TRBD2 (5 bases). The CDR3 is made up of 12 amino acids. Trimming removed 5 bases from V and 5 bases from J, with 9 bases in between. CDR1 is MNHEY, CDR2 SVGAGI, per germline. The CDR3 DNA sequence: TGTGCCAGCAGTACCCCGGGGGAGACCCAGTACTTC. Translating gives CASSTPGETQYF.

The table lists this clone with a count of one. The chain has TRBV19 and TRBJ1-1, with TRBD1 matching over 8 bases. Germline V gene sequence: CDR1 LNHDA, CDR2 SQIVND (reference sequence). This CDR3 comprises 17 residues. Unmatched junction bases numbered 13, after V lost 7 bases and J lost 0 bases. The CDR3 coding sequence is TGTGCCAGTACCATGGGTACAGGGGGACCTATGAACACTGAAGCTTTCTTT. It encodes CASTMGTGGPMNTEAFF.

This clone showed up just a few times. J is TRBJ2-6 and V is TRBV7-9, with D perhaps matching TRBD1 (5 bases). The CDR3 is made up of 16 amino acids. The V end was cut by 2 bases, the J end by 4 bases, with 12 bases between. Germline-derived CDR1 and CDR2 are SEHNR and FQNEAQ (reference sequence). Here the CDR3 reads CASSLWQGSGANVLTF. DNA for the CDR3: TGTGCCAGCAGCTTATGGCAGGGCTCAGGGGCCAACGTCCTGACTTTC.

This clone counts as medium-sized. The rearrangement uses TRBV9 and TRBJ2-7; 7 positions match TRBD1. The length of the CDR3 is 14 residues. Losses at the gene ends were 3 bases for V and 3 bases for J; bases not matched to a gene: 6. Germline V lookup: CDR1 SGDLS, CDR2 YYNGEE. CDR3 amino acids: CASSGGDSFYEQYF. The CDR3 coding sequence is TGTGCCAGCAGCGGAGGGGACAGCTTCTACGAGCAGTACTTC.

V gene TRBV4-3 combines with J gene TRBJ2-7; 9 positions match TRBD2. V dropped 1 base and J dropped 4; count of bases not matched to a gene: 5. The CDR3 totals 15 residues. The germline gives CDR1 LGHNA, CDR2 YSLEER. CDR3 loop: CASSQGEAGGYEQYF. Here the CDR3 DNA reads TGCGCCAGCAGCCAAGGAGAGGCGGGGGGGTACGAGCAGTACTTC.

The chain carries TRBV10-1 and TRBJ2-1, with 11 bases matching TRBD2. The CDR3 contains 15 residues. Germline CDR1 reads WNHNN; CDR2 reads SYGVQD (reference sequence). The trim removed 5 bases at V and 4 bases at J, leaving 4 bases unmatched. CDR3 in amino acids: CASSWTSGPYNEQFF. DNA of the CDR3: TGCGCCAGCAGTTGGACTAGCGGGCCGTACAATGAGCAGTTCTTC.

J is TRBJ1-1 and V is TRBV2; D might be TRBD1 (5 bases). The CDR3 spans 14 residues. V was cut by 5 bases and J by 1 base, with 11 bases left in between. CDR1 and CDR2 from the germline V gene are SNHLY and FYNNEI. This chain's CDR3 is CASSLQVTNTEAFF. The CDR3 DNA reads TGTGCCAGCAGTTTACAGGTGACGAACACTGAAGCTTTCTTT.

This clone is termed medium-sized. The chain is built from TRBV29-1 and TRBJ2-1, with 13 bases fitting TRBD2. The CDR3 covers 14 residues. Germline assignment: CDR1 SQVTM and CDR2 ANQGSEA. The J segment lost 8 bases and the V segment lost 6 bases, leaving 7 bases of the junction unmatched. The CDR3 protein is CSVDRLAGGDEQFF. The CDR3 DNA is TGCAGCGTAGATAGACTAGCGGGGGGCGATGAGCAGTTCTTC.

The chain employs TRBV7-9 and TRBJ2-5; 10 bases map to TRBD2. V was clipped by 5 bases and J by 2 bases; unmatched bases: 2. CDR3 size: 14 residues. Germline CDR1 SEHNR, CDR2 FQNEAQ (reference sequence). The CDR3 DNA reads as TGTGCCAGCAGCGTTAGCGGGAGGCAAGAGACCCAGTACTTC. Its translation: CASSVSGRQETQYF. The whole variable domain, remainder taken from reference TRBV7-9 and TRBJ2-5, is DTGVSQNPRHKITKRGQNVTFRCDPISEHNRLYWYRQTLGQGPEFLTYFQNEAQLEKSRLLSDRFSAERPKGSFSTLEIQRTEQGDSAMYLCASSVSGRQETQYFGPGTRLLVL.

This clone was detected only a few times. The rearrangement uses TRBV9 and TRBJ2-7; D call uncertain. Deletions cut 3 bases from V and 7 bases from J, with 11 bases between. Per germline, CDR1 SGDLS and CDR2 YYNGEE. The CDR3 extends over 12 amino acids. The CDR3 sequence: CASSATMGEQYF. In DNA form, the CDR3 reads TGTGCCAGCAGCGCCACTATGGGGGAGCAGTACTTC.

This clone has more than one count but fewer than ten. The CDR3 here is CASSDPTKNTEAFF. The CDR3 bases are TGTGCCAGCAGTGACCCGACGAAAAACACTGAAGCTTTCTTT. The chain employs TRBV25-1 and TRBJ1-1; D unclear. V was cut by 3 bases and J by 2 bases, with 10 bases left in between. CDR3 length: 14 residues. Germline V CDR1 and CDR2: MGHDK, SYGVNS.

The chain carries TRBV5-5 and TRBJ1-4, with TRBD1 matching 7 bases. This CDR3 region has 15 residues. After removal of 0 bases from V and 7 bases from J, the junction contained 6 bases not matched to a gene. Germline loops: CDR1 SGHKS, CDR2 YYEKEE (reference sequence). The CDR3 loop reads CASSLVGQRSEKLFF. The CDR3 region has the DNA TGTGCCAGCAGCTTGGTGGGACAGCGGAGTGAAAAACTGTTTTTT.

This clone has just a few counts. This chain joins TRBV10-3 and TRBJ2-3; D assignment may be TRBD1 or TRBD2 (5 bases each). V lost 0 bases and J lost 6, with 10 bases in between. In germline, CDR1 is ENHRY, CDR2 SYGVKD. The CDR3 totals 14 residues. CDR3 sequence (DNA): TGTGCCATCAGTGAGTCGTTTGAGGGGGATACGCAGTATTTT. Its protein product is CAISESFEGDTQYF.

This clone was seen a handful of times. The chain links TRBV2 to TRBJ2-2; TRBD2 is a possible D gene (7 bases). The CDR3 extends over 15 amino acids. The germline V and J ends were trimmed by 6 bases and 0 bases, with 11 bases remaining between them. Germline V CDR1 and CDR2: SNHLY, FYNNEI. Here the CDR3 reads CASRSGTPNTGELFF. In DNA, the CDR3 is TGTGCCAGCAGGAGCGGGACACCGAACACCGGGGAGCTGTTTTTT.

The chain is built from TRBV18 and TRBJ2-7, with 12 bases lining up with TRBD1. With 3 bases clipped from V and 7 bases from J, the junction kept 4 bases outside the gene matches. Looked up from germline, CDR1 is KGHSH and CDR2 is LQKENI. The CDR3 spans 14 residues. CDR3 region: CASSPGQGAGEQYF. The CDR3 DNA reads as TGTGCCAGCTCACCGGGACAGGGGGCGGGTGAGCAGTACTTC.

CDR3 nucleotide sequence: TGTGCCAGCAGACATGGTCGGACTAGCCAAGAGACCCAGTACTTC. Amino acid sequence: CASRHGRTSQETQYF. The J gene is TRBJ2-5, the V gene TRBV5-4; 7 bases line up with TRBD2. Losses at the gene ends were 5 bases for V and 1 base for J; bases not matched to a gene: 8. The CDR3 is made up of 15 amino acids. The germline V gene has CDR1 SGHNT and CDR2 YYREEE (reference sequence).

V gene TRBV15 combines with J gene TRBJ1-2; 8 bases map to TRBD1. V was clipped by 5 bases and J by 4 bases; unmatched bases: 12. CDR3 length: 16 residues. Germline CDR1 LNHNV, CDR2 YYDKDF (reference sequence). As DNA, the CDR3 is TGTGCCACCAGCCGTTGGACAGGGCAGAAAGTCTATGGCTACACCTTC. Protein: CATSRWTGQKVYGYTF.

The table lists this clone with a few counts. The chain recombines TRBV6-5 with TRBJ1-2; D perhaps matches TRBD1 (6 bases). The germline V gene encodes CDR1 MNHEY and CDR2 SVGAGI. The CDR3 has 13 amino acids. V shed 6 bases and J shed 4 bases, with 12 bases lying between them. CDR3 DNA sequence: TGTGCCAGCAGCGACAGGCCCTCCTATGGCTACACCTTC. It yields the protein CASSDRPSYGYTF.

Here the CDR3 reads CASIPTGNNYGYTF. Written as DNA, the CDR3 is TGTGCCAGCATTCCGACCGGGAATAACTATGGCTACACCTTC. The rearrangement uses TRBV2 and TRBJ1-2; no clear D gene. CDR1 is SNHLY and CDR2 is FYNNEI in the germline V gene. The CDR3 length is 14 residues. Trimming stripped 7 bases from V and 1 base from J, with 13 bases between.

The chain has TRBV5-1 and TRBJ1-1, with a possible D match to TRBD1 (6 bases). In germline, CDR1 is SGHRS, CDR2 YFSETQ. V was trimmed by 0 bases and J by 6 bases, leaving 15 bases between them. The CDR3 extends over 15 amino acids. Here the CDR3 reads CASSLGPGAVAEAFF. CDR3 nucleotide sequence: TGCGCCAGCAGCTTGGGACCGGGGGCGGTGGCTGAAGCTTTCTTT.

This clone was picked up one time. The genes are TRBV5-6 and TRBJ2-6, with D uncertain. The CDR3 contains 13 residues. Germline CDR1 SGHDT, CDR2 YYEEEE. V lost 2 bases, J lost 4 bases, and 4 bases lay in between. In nucleotides, the CDR3 is TGTGCCAGCAGCTTAACCGGGGCCAACGTCCTGACTTTC. Amino acid sequence: CASSLTGANVLTF. Supplemented by reference TRBV5-6 and TRBJ2-6, the full variable domain reads DAGVTQSPTHLIKTRGQQVTLRCSPKSGHDTVSWYQQALGQGPQFIFQYYEEEERQRGNFPDRFSGHQFPNYSSELNVNALLLGDSALYLCASSLTGANVLTFGAGSRLTVL.

Only one count was recorded for this clone. This rearrangement joins TRBV7-9 to TRBJ2-1, with a possible D match to TRBD2 (6 bases). Trimming stripped 2 bases from V and 3 bases from J, with 17 bases between. The CDR3 is made up of 17 amino acids. Germline V lookup: CDR1 SEHNR, CDR2 FQNEAQ (reference sequence). CDR3 residues: CASSLPAWGRLYNEQFF. The CDR3 nucleotides are TGTGCCAGCAGCTTACCAGCGTGGGGGAGGCTCTACAATGAGCAGTTCTTC.